This T cell receptor beta chain was identified in a study of radiotherapy plus CTLA-4 blockade in lung cancer. Profiled with immunoSEQ multiplex PCR; TCRdb holds only in-frame clones, not every one. The table lists about 91,000 clones, about two thirds of them singletons. With 6 bases clipped from V and 6 bases from J, the junction kept 1 base outside the gene matches. CDR1 and CDR2 (germline): MNHNS, SASEGT. This CDR3 comprises 12 residues. The receptor was derived from a human donor with non-small cell lung cancer that progressed on radiotherapy plus ipilimumab. The rearrangement links TRBV6-1 to TRBJ2-1; 8 positions match TRBD1. The sample in question was peripheral blood, obtained from a patient treated with radiotherapy plus ipilimumab. CDR3 DNA: TGTGCCAGCAGACAGGGGGGCAATGAGCAGTTCTTC. This codes for CASRQGGNEQFF.